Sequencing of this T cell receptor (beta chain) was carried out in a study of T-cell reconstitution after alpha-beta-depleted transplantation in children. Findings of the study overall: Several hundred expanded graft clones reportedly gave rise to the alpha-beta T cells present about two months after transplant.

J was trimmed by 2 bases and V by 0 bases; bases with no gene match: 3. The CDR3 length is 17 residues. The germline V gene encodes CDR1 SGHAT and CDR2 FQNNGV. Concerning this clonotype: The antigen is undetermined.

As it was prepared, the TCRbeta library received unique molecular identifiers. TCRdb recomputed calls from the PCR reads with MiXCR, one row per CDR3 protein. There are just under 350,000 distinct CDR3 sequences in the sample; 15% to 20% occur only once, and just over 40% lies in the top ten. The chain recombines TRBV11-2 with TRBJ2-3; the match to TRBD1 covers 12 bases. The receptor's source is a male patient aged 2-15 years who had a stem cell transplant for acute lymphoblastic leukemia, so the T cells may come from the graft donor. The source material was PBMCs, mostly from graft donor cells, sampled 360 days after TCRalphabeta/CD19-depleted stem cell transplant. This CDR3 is CASSLDGTGGATDTQYF. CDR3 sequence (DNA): TGTGCCAGCAGCTTAGATGGGACAGGGGGCGCCACAGATACGCAGTATTTT.